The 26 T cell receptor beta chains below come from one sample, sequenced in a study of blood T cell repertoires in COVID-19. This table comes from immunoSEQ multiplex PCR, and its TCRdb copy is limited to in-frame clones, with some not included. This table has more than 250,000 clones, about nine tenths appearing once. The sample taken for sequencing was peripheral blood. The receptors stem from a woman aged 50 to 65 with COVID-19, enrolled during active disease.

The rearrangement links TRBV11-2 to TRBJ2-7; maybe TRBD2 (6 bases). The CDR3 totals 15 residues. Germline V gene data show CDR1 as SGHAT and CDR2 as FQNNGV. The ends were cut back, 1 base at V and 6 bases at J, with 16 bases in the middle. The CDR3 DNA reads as TGTGCCAGCAGCTTAGGCTTCGTAGCGGTCGTCGAGCAGTACTTC. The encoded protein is CASSLGFVAVVEQYF.

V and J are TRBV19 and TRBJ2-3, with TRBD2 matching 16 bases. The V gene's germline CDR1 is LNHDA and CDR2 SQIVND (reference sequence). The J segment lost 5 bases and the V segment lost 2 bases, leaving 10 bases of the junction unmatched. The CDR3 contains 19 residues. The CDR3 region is CASSIKLGLAGGPIDTQYF. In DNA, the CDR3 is TGTGCCAGTAGTATAAAGTTGGGACTAGCGGGAGGGCCTATAGATACGCAGTATTTT.

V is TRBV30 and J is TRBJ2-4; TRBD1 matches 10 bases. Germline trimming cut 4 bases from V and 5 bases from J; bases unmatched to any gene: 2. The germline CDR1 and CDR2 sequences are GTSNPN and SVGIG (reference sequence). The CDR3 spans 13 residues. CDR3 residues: CAWTGTGENIQYF. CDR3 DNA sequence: TGTGCCTGGACCGGGACAGGGGAAAACATTCAGTACTTC.

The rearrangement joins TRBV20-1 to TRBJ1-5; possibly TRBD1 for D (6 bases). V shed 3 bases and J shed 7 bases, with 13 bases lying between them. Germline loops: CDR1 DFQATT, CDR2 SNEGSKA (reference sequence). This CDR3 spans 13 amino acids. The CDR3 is CSASNRVGQPQHF. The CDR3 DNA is TGCAGTGCTAGTAACAGGGTGGGCCAGCCCCAGCATTTT.

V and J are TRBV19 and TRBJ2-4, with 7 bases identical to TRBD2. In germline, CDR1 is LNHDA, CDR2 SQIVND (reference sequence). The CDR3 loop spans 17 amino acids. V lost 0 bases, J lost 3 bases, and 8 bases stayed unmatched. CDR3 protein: CASSIETSWRVKNIQYF. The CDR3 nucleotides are TGTGCCAGTAGTATAGAGACTAGCTGGCGTGTCAAAAACATTCAGTACTTC.

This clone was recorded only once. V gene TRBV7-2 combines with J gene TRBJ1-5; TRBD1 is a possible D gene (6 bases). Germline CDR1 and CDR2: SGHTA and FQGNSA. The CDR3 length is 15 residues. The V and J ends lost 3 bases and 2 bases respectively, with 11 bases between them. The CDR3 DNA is TGTGCCAGCAGCTTGTCGGACAGCCGCAATCAGCCCCAGCATTTT. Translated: CASSLSDSRNQPQHF.

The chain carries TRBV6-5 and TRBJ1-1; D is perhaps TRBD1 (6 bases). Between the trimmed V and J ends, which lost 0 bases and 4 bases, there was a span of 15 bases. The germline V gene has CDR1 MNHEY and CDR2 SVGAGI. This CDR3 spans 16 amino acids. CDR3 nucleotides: TGTGCCAGCAGTTACTCCTACAGGGTTTTTAGCACTGAAGCTTTCTTT. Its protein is CASSYSYRVFSTEAFF.

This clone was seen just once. The CDR3 DNA is TGTGCCAGCAGTTGGGGGACAGGGGACTCCTACGAGCAGTACTTC. Its protein product is CASSWGTGDSYEQYF. This chain links TRBV27 with TRBJ2-7; 10 positions match TRBD1. The CDR3 length is 15 residues. Trimming took 4 bases from V and 0 from J; bases not matched to a gene: 3. Germline V gene sequence: CDR1 MNHEY, CDR2 SMNVEV (reference sequence).

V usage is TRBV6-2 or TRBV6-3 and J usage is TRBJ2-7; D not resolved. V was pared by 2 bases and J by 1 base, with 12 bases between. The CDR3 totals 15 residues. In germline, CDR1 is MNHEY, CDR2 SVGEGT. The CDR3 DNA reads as TGTGCCAGCAGTTACGGTGCGCCGGTTTCCTACGAGCAGTACTTC. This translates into CASSYGAPVSYEQYF.

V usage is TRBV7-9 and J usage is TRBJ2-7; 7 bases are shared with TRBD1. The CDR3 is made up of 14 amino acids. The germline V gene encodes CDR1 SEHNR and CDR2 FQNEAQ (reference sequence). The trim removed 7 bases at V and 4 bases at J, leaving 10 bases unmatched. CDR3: CASTRQGVRYEQYF. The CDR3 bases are TGTGCCAGCACCCGCCAGGGGGTAAGGTACGAGCAGTACTTC.

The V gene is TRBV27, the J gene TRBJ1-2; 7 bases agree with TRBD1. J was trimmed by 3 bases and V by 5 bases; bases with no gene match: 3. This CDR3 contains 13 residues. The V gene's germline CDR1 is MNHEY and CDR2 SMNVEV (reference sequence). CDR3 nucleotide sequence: TGTGCCAGCAGTCCTACAGGGGACTATGGCTACACCTTC. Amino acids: CASSPTGDYGYTF.

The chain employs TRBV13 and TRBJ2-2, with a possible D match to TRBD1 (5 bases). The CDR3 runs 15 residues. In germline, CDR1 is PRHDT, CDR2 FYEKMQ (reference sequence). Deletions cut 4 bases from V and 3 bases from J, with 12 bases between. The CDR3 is CASSSDTADTGELFF. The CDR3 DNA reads TGTGCCAGCAGCTCGGACACTGCGGACACCGGGGAGCTGTTTTTT.

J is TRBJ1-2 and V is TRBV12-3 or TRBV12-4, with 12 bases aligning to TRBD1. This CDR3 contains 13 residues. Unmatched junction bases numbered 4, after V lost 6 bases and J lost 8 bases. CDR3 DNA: TGTGCCAGCAGGGGGACAGGGGGCGGGGGCTACACCTTC. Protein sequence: CASRGTGGGGYTF.

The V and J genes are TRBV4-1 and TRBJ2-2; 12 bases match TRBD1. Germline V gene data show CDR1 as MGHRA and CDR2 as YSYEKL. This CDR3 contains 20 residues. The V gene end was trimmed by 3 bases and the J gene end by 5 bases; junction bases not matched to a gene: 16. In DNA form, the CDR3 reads TGCGCCAGCAGCCATCCGAGGGACAGGGGGCTGGCGGGAGGTACCGGGGAGCTGTTTTTT. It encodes CASSHPRDRGLAGGTGELFF.

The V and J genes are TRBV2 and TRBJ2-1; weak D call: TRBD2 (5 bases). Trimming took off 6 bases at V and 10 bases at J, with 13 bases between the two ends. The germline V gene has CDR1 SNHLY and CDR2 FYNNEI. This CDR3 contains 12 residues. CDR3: CASSLLRVEQFF. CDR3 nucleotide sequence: TGTGCCAGCAGCCTTTTGCGGGTCGAGCAGTTCTTC.

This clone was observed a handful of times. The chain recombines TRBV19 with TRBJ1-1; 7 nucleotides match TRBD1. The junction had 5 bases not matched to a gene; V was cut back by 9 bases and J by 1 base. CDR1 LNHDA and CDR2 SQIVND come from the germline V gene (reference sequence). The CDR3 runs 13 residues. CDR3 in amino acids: CASRQGENTEAFF. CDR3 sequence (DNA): TGTGCCAGCAGACAGGGAGAGAACACTGAAGCTTTCTTT.

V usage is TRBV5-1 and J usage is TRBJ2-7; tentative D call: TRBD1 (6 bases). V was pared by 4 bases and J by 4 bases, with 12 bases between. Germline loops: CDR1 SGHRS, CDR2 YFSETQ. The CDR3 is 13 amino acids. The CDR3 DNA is TGCGCCAGCAGCCCGGACGGACAGTACGAGCAGTACTTC. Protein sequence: CASSPDGQYEQYF.

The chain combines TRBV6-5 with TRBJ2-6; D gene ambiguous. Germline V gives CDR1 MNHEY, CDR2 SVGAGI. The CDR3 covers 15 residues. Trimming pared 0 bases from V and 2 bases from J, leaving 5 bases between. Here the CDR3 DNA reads TGTGCCAGCAGTTACTCCCTCGCTGGGGCCAACGTCCTGACTTTC. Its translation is CASSYSLAGANVLTF.

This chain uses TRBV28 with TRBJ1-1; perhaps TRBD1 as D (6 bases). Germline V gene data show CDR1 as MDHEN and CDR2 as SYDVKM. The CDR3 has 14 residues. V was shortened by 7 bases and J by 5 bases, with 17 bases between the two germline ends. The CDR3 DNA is TGTGCCAGCACCCCCGGGGGGGCTTTGACTGAAGCTTTCTTT. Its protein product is CASTPGGALTEAFF. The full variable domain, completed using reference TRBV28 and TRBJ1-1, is DVKVTQSSRYLVKRTGEKVFLECVQDMDHENMFWYRQDPGLGLRLIYFSYDVKMKEKGDIPEGYSVSREKKERFSLILESASTNQTSMYLCASTPGGALTEAFFGQGTRLTVV.

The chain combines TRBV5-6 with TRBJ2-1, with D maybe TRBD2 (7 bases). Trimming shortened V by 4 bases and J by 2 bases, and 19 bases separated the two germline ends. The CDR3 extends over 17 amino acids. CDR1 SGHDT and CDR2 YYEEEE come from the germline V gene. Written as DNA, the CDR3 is TGTGCCAGCAGCCTGGGAGGGGGGGTATCCCCCTACAATGAGCAGTTCTTC. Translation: CASSLGGGVSPYNEQFF.

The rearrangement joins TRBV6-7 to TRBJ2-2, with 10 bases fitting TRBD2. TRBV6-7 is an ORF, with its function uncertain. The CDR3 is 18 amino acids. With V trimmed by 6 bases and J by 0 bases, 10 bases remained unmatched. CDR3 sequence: CASRAFLAGVSNTGELFF. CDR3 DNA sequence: TGTGCCAGCAGGGCCTTTCTAGCGGGAGTTTCGAACACCGGGGAGCTGTTTTTT.

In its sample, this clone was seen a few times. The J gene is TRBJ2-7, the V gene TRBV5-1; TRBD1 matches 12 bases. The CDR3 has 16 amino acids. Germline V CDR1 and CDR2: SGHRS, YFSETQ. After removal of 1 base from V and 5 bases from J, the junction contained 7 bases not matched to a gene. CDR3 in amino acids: CASSLSPGQGANEQYF. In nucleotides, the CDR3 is TGCGCCAGCAGCTTGTCCCCGGGACAGGGGGCTAACGAGCAGTACTTC.

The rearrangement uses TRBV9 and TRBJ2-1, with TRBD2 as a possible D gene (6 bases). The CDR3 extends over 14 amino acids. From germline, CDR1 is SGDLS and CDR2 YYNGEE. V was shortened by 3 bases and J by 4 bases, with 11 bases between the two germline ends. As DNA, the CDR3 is TGTGCCAGCAGCGCGGGACTCCAATACAATGAGCAGTTCTTC. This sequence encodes CASSAGLQYNEQFF.

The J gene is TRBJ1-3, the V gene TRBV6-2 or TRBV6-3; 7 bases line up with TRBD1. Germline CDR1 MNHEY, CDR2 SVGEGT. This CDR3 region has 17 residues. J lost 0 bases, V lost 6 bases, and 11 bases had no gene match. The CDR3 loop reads CASSRSGTVYSGNTIYF. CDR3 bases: TGTGCCAGCAGCCGATCCGGGACAGTTTACTCTGGAAACACCATATATTTT.

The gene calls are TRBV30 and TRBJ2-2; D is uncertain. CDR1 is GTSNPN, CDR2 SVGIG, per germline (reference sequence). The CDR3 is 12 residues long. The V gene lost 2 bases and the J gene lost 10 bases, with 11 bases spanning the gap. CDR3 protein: CAWSQRALELFF. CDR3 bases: TGTGCCTGGAGTCAACGTGCGCTGGAGCTGTTTTTT.

The CDR3: CASSPPSPGASTDTQYF. The DNA of the CDR3 is TGTGCCAGCTCACCTCCGAGCCCGGGTGCTAGCACAGATACGCAGTATTTT. The chain carries TRBV18 and TRBJ2-3; D unresolved. Trimming took 3 bases from V and 0 from J, leaving 16 bases between them. Germline V gene data show CDR1 as KGHSH and CDR2 as LQKENI. This CDR3 is 17 amino acids long.